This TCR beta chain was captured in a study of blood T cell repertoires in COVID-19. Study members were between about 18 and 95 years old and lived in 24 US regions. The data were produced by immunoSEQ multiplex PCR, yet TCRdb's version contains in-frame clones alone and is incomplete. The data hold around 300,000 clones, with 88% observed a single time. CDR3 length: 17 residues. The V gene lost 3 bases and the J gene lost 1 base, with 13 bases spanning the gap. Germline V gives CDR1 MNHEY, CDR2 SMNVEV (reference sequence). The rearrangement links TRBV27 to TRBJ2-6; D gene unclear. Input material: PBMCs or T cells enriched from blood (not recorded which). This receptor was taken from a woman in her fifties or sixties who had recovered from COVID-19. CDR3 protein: CASSFYGVESGANVLTF. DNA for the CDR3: TGTGCCAGCAGTTTTTACGGAGTCGAGTCTGGGGCCAACGTCCTGACTTTC. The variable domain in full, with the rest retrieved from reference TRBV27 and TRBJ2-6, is EAQVTQNPRYLITVTGKKLTVTCSQNMNHEYMSWYRQDPGLGLRQIYYSMNVEVTDKGDVPEGYKVSRKEKRNFPLILESPSPNQTSLYFCASSFYGVESGANVLTFGAGSRLTVL.